Following are 6 T cell receptor beta chains from one sample sequenced in a study of post-analysis software for immune sequencing data. General study findings and limits: Five TRBV segments were significantly more frequent in patients than in controls. TRBV5-6, TRBV5-1 and TRBV20-1 were among these segments.

Unique molecular identifiers were built into the TCR beta cDNA libraries. TCRdb independently ran MiXCR on the PCR reads; one entry per CDR3 protein. The table includes hundreds of thousands of distinct CDR3 sequences, roughly two fifths detected once. No antigen has been identified for these receptors. Sequenced material: blood. These TCRs come from a girl under 18 with multiple sclerosis.

This chain connects TRBV12-3 or TRBV12-4 to TRBJ2-6; D ambiguous. Deletions cut 1 base from V and 8 bases from J, with 3 bases between. CDR3 size: 12 residues. CDR3 protein: CASSLGPNVLTF. CDR3 DNA sequence: TGTGCCAGCAGTTTAGGGCCCAACGTCCTGACTTTC.

The chain joins TRBV12-3 or TRBV12-4 to TRBJ2-1; D is possibly TRBD2 (6 bases). CDR3 size: 18 residues. Trimming took 1 base from V and 2 from J, leaving 18 bases between them. Here the CDR3 reads CASSLGRGLSVPYNEQFF. The DNA of the CDR3 is TGTGCCAGCAGTTTAGGACGGGGACTCTCGGTGCCCTACAATGAGCAGTTCTTC.

The table lists this clonotype with a few counts. The chain combines TRBV7-2 with TRBJ2-6; D is unresolved. CDR3 length: 16 residues. Germline-derived CDR1 and CDR2 are SGHTA and FQGNSA. The CDR3 DNA reads TGTCCTATCGGGCCTCGACCACTATCTGGGGCCAACGTCCTGACTTTC. Translated, it gives CPIGPRPLSGANVLTF.

The genes are TRBV12-3 or TRBV12-4 and TRBJ2-1; TRBD2 might be the D (5 bases). Trimming stripped 3 bases from V and 2 bases from J, with 17 bases between. This CDR3 spans 17 amino acids. The CDR3 bases are TGTGCCAGCAGTTTTGGTCGGAGACCGACTACCTACAATGAGCAGTTCTTC. Translating gives CASSFGRRPTTYNEQFF.

J is TRBJ2-3 and V is TRBV20-1, with 7 positions matching TRBD2. Germline CDR1 DFQATT, CDR2 SNEGSKA (reference sequence). J lost 3 bases, V lost 8 bases, and 5 bases had no gene match. The CDR3 has 12 residues. CDR3 coding DNA: TGCAGTACGACTAGCCCTACAGATACGCAGTATTTT. It yields the protein CSTTSPTDTQYF.

The chain joins TRBV6-2 or TRBV6-3 to TRBJ1-2; the D gene is possibly TRBD1 (5 bases). The length of the CDR3 is 16 residues. CDR1 is MNHEY and CDR2 is SVGEGT in the germline V gene. V was shortened by 2 bases and J by 4 bases, with 17 bases between the two germline ends. The CDR3 region has the DNA TGTGCCAGCAGTTACGGTGTGGGGCCTAGAGGCTATGGCTACACCTTC. Translation: CASSYGVGPRGYGYTF.